The text below deals with one T cell receptor beta chain. Its antigen is unknown. The data derive from a study of graft-versus-host responses after intestinal transplantation. Looking at the study overall: In this cohort, recipients had multivisceral, liver-intestinal, or isolated intestinal transplants. Anti-thymocyte globulin was used for induction in all recipients, who then took tacrolimus and steroids for around 3 years.

This CDR3 contains 15 residues. Germline assignment: CDR1 SGDLS and CDR2 YYNGEE. The trim removed 7 bases at V and 8 bases at J, leaving 8 bases unmatched. Profiled with immunoSEQ multiplex PCR; TCRdb holds only in-frame clones, not every one. The table has about 71,000 clones, 90% seen once. Study-wide findings and caveats: GvH clones were identified in recipient marrow, with some first appearing in ileum or blood.

The sequence was collected from a human donor who received an intestinal transplant. This rearrangement joins TRBV9 to TRBJ2-1, with 14 bases aligning to TRBD2. Sequencing used unstimulated CD8+ T cells sorted from spleen or lymph node cells, obtained before intestinal transplant. The CDR3 DNA is TGTGCCAGCGCAAAAGGGACTAGCGGGGGTCATGAGCAGTTCTTC. Amino acids: CASAKGTSGGHEQFF.